This section outlines one TCR beta chain sequence together with its context. Antigen specificity is unknown. Data came from immunoSEQ multiplex PCR; TCRdb stores just in-frame clones and leaves some out. This table has some 110,000 clones, 86% appearing once. V dropped 6 bases and J dropped 2 bases, with 16 bases sitting between them. The CDR3 sequence is 15 residues long. Germline CDR1 LNHNV, CDR2 YYDKDF (reference sequence). The sample originates from a study of T cell responses to AZD1222 COVID-19 vaccine. Study-level points and caveats: An increase in Spike-specific TCR breadth and depth was observed after two AZD1222 doses. Baseline seropositivity characterized only a handful of AZD1222 recipients. Spike-wide coverage was observed for vaccine-associated CD4 TCRs, with dominant responses at 160-218 and 743-854.

Second-dose recipients at about 4 or about 12 weeks were treated as one pooled group. The rearrangement links TRBV15 to TRBJ1-1; D possibly corresponds to TRBD1 (5 bases). This TCR was recovered from an adult who received the AZD1222 COVID-19 vaccine. This sample comprised peripheral blood, obtained 28 days after the second AZD1222 dose. The CDR3 loop reads CATSIAVGLNTEAFF. In DNA form, the CDR3 reads TGTGCCACCAGTATCGCCGTGGGGCTTAACACTGAAGCTTTCTTT.